The 9 T cell receptor beta chains below were found in one sample sequenced in a study of B cell selection in AIRE deficiency. The sorted conventional CD4 T cells were gated as CD4+CD127+. The data were produced by immunoSEQ multiplex PCR, yet TCRdb's version contains in-frame clones alone and is incomplete. The sample has some 25,000 clones, roughly 95% seen once; the top ten hold approximately 0.21%. Sequencing used CD4+CD127+ conventional T cells sorted from PBMCs. The receptors were gathered from a human donor in good health.

CDR3 sequence reads: CASRQTSGRDGELFF. The CDR3 coding sequence is TGTGCCAGCAGGCAGACTAGCGGGAGGGACGGGGAGCTGTTTTTT. This rearrangement joins TRBV6-6 to TRBJ2-2; the match to TRBD2 covers 14 bases. In germline, CDR1 is MNHNY, CDR2 SVGAGI (reference sequence). This CDR3 comprises 15 residues. The ends lost 6 bases at V and 7 bases at J; junction bases unmatched: 4.

The V call is TRBV7-6, the J call TRBJ2-7, with 7 bases fitting TRBD1. Per germline, CDR1 SGHVS and CDR2 FNYEAQ. V lost 5 bases and J lost 3; bases outside the gene matches: 4. CDR3 length: 13 amino acids. Written as DNA, the CDR3 is TGTGCCAGCAGCGACAGGGTTAGCTACGAGCAGTACTTC. Translation gives CASSDRVSYEQYF.

The chain recombines TRBV28 with TRBJ2-3; D ambiguous. Trimming shortened V by 3 bases and J by 4 bases, and 8 bases separated the two germline ends. CDR3 length: 13 residues. In germline, CDR1 is MDHEN, CDR2 SYDVKM. The CDR3 sequence: CASSLAQPDTQYF. CDR3 nucleotide sequence: TGTGCCAGCAGTTTGGCTCAACCAGATACGCAGTATTTT.

This sequence joins TRBV2 and TRBJ1-5; possible D gene TRBD1, 6 bases. V lost 1 base, J lost 7 bases, and 11 bases lay in between. The CDR3 totals 14 residues. Germline V lookup: CDR1 SNHLY, CDR2 FYNNEI. The CDR3 sequence is CASSEGWGGQPQHF. For the CDR3, the DNA is TGTGCCAGCAGTGAAGGGTGGGGGGGCCAGCCCCAGCATTTT.

The gene calls are TRBV7-2 and TRBJ2-5; 12 bases are shared with TRBD1. The trim removed 4 bases at V and 4 bases at J, leaving 7 bases unmatched. Per the germline V gene, CDR1 is SGHTA and CDR2 is FQGNSA. This CDR3 has 16 amino acids. The CDR3 reads CASSSSGTGGGETQYF. The DNA of the CDR3 is TGTGCCAGCAGCTCTTCCGGGACAGGGGGCGGAGAGACCCAGTACTTC.

This chain joins TRBV7-2 and TRBJ2-3; weak D call: TRBD1 (5 bases). The germline V gene has CDR1 SGHTA and CDR2 FQGNSA. V dropped 1 base and J dropped 9 bases, with 11 bases sitting between them. The CDR3 runs 13 residues. The CDR3 protein is CASSLGDRATQYF. CDR3 in DNA: TGTGCCAGCAGCTTAGGCGACAGAGCAACGCAGTATTTT.

The chain joins TRBV5-1 to TRBJ2-3; weak D call: TRBD1 (5 bases). V was cut by 4 bases and J by 5 bases, with 8 bases left in between. The germline V gene encodes CDR1 SGHRS and CDR2 YFSETQ. The CDR3 extends over 12 amino acids. The CDR3 sequence is CASSTQGDTQYF. For the CDR3, the DNA is TGCGCCAGCAGCACCCAGGGAGATACGCAGTATTTT.

This chain uses TRBV5-1 with TRBJ2-5, with a possible D match to TRBD1 (5 bases). This CDR3 has 12 amino acids. The V and J ends lost 4 bases and 5 bases respectively, with 9 bases between them. Germline V lookup: CDR1 SGHRS, CDR2 YFSETQ. The CDR3 spells CASSRGFETQYF. The CDR3 DNA follows: TGCGCCAGCAGCAGGGGTTTCGAGACCCAGTACTTC.

This chain uses TRBV27 with TRBJ2-5, with D maybe TRBD1 (6 bases). CDR1 and CDR2 (germline): MNHEY, SMNVEV (reference sequence). The length of the CDR3 is 16 residues. V dropped 2 bases and J dropped 1 base, with 14 bases sitting between them. For the CDR3, the DNA is TGTGCCAGCAGTTTACCCCTCTACAGGGTCCAAGAGACCCAGTACTTC. Translation gives CASSLPLYRVQETQYF.